Each of the 2 T cell receptor beta chains below was sequenced from the same sample in a study of cytomegalovirus exposure and HLA in healthy donors. Repertoires were generated with immunoSEQ multiplex PCR, while TCRdb's copy carries only in-frame clones and drops some. Among 90,000 or so clones listed, 85% were seen once. The sample comprised PBMCs. These receptors were taken from a man aged 18 to 29 in good health and CMV-seropositive.

The V call is TRBV10-3, the J call TRBJ2-1, with 7 bases identical to TRBD1. The CDR3 spans 14 residues. Germline CDR1 is ENHRY and CDR2 is SYGVKD. V lost 6 bases and J lost 2; bases outside the gene matches: 4. CDR3 nucleotide sequence: TGTGCCATCAGCCCCGGACAGGCCTACAATGAGCAGTTCTTC. Protein: CAISPGQAYNEQFF.

The rearrangement joins TRBV29-1 to TRBJ1-2, with D possibly TRBD1 on 6 matching bases. Germline lookup yields CDR1 SQVTM and CDR2 ANQGSEA. The length of the CDR3 is 16 residues. Trimming took 0 bases from V and 5 from J, leaving 19 bases between them. This CDR3 is CSVEDTGRSPRYGYTF. CDR3 DNA sequence: TGCAGCGTTGAAGATACAGGGCGGTCTCCTAGGTATGGCTACACCTTC.